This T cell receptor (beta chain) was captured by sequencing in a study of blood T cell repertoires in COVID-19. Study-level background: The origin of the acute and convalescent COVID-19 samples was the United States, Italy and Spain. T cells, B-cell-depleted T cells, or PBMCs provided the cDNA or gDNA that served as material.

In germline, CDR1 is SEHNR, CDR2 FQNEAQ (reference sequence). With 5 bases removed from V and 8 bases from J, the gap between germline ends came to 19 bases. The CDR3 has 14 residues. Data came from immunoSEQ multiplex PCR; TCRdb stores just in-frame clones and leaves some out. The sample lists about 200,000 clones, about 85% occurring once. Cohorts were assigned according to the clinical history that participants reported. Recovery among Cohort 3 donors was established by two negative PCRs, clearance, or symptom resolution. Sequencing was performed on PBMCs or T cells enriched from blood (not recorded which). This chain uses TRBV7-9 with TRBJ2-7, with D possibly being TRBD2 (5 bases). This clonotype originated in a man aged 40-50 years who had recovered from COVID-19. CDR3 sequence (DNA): TGTGCCAGCAGCCCACCGTTAAATAGGGAGAAGCAGTACTTC. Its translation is CASSPPLNREKQYF.